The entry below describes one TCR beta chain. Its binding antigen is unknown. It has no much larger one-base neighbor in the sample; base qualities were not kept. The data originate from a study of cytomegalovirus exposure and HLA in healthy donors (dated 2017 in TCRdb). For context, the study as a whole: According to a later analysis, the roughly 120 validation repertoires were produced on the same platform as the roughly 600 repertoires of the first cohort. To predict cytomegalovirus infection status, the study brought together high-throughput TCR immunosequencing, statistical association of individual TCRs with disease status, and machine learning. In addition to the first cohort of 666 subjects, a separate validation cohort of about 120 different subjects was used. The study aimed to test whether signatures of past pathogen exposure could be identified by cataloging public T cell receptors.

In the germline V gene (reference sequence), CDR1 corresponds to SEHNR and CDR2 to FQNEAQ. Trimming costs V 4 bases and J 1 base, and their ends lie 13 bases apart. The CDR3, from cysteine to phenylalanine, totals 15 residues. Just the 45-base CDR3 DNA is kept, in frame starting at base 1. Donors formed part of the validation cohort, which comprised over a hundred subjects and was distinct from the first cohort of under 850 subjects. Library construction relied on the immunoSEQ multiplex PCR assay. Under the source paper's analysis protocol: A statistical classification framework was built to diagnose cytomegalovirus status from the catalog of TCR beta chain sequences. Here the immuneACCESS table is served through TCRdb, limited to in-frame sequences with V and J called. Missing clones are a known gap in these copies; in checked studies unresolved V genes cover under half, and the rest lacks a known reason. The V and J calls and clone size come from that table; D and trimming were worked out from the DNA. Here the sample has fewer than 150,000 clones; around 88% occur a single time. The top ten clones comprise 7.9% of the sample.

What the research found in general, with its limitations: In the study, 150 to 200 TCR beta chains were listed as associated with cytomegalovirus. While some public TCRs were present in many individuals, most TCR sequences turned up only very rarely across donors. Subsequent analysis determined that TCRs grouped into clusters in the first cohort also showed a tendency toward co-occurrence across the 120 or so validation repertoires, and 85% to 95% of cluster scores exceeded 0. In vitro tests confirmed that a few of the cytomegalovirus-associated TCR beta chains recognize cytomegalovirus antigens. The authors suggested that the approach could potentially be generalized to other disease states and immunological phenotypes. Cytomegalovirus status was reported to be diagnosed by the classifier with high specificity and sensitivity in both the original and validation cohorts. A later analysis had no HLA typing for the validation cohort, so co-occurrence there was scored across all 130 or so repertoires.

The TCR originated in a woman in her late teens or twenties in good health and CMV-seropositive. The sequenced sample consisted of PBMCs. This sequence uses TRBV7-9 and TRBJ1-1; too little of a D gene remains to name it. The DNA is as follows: TGTGCCAGCAGCTCGCCGGGGTGGGGGAACACTGAAGCTTTCTTT. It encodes CASSSPGWGNTEAFF.